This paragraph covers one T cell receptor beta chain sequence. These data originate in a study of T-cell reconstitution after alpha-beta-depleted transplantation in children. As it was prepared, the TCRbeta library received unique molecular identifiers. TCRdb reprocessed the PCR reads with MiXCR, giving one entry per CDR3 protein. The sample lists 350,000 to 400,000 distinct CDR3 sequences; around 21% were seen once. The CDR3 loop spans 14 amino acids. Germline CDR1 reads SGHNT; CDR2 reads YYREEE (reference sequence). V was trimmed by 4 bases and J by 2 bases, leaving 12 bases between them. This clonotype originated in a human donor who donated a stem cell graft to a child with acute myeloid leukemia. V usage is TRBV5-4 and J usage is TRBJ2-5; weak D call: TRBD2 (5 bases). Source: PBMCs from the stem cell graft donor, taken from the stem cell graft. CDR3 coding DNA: TGTGCCAGCAGCACGACTAAAAAACAAGAGACCCAGTACTTC. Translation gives CASSTTKKQETQYF.